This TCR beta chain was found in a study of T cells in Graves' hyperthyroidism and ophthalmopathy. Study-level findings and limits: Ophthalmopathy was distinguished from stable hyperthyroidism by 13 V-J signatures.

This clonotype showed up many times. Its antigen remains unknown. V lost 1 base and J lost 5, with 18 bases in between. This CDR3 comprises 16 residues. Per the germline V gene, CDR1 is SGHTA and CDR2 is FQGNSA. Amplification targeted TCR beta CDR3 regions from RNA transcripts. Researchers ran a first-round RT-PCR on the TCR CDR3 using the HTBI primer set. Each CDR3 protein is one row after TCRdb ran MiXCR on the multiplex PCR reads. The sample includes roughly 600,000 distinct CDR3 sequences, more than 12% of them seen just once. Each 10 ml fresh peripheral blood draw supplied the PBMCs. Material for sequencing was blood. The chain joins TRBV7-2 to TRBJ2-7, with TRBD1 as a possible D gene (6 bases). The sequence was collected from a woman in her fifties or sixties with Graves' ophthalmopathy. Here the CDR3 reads CASSLDLITGYHEQYF. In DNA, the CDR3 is TGTGCCAGCAGCTTAGATTTGATAACAGGGTATCACGAGCAGTACTTC.